This TCR beta chain comes out of a study of cytomegalovirus exposure and HLA in healthy donors. Whole-study results and caveats: The authors later found most CMV-associated TCR beta chains appeared HLA-restricted. TCR beta chain V- and J-gene trimming was linked, in a later analysis, to a missense variant in DCLRE1C. The authors enumerated roughly 180 TCR beta chains as linked to cytomegalovirus. The authors later found HLA-associated TCR beta chains more clonally expanded than equally common others.

PCR used 60 Vbeta primers and 13 Jbeta primers. Assay used: immunoSEQ multiplex PCR; TCRdb lists only in-frame clones, some missing. Of about 220,000 clones listed, roughly 84% are singletons. In its sample, this clone was seen a few times. The target antigen is unknown. The CDR3 has 15 residues. The V end lost 4 bases, the J end lost 0 bases, and 12 bases lay between the germline ends. CDR1 and CDR2 from the germline V gene are MNHEY and SMNVEV (reference sequence). The sequence came from a boy under 10 years old in good health and CMV-seronegative. Sequences were obtained from PBMCs. The rearrangement uses TRBV27 and TRBJ1-1; D gene uncertain. CDR3 bases: TGTGCCAGCAGTTCGCTAGCAGAGGTGAACACTGAAGCTTTCTTT. Translated, it gives CASSSLAEVNTEAFF.